The clone carrying this T cell receptor beta chain was picked up a small number of times. This sample is part of a study of blood T cells in healthy people across ages. A J-beta primer mix and a sample-barcoded 5' primer were used in a second PCR of roughly 7 to 12 cycles. TCRdb reprocessed the 5' RACE reads via MiXCR and lists one record per CDR3 protein. The data contain approximately 490,000 distinct CDR3 sequences, more than 20% of them singletons. The V gene lost 2 bases and the J gene lost 3 bases, with 13 bases spanning the gap. Per the germline V gene, CDR1 is MNHEY and CDR2 is SVGEGT. The CDR3 runs 15 residues. This sample was shared with a second study, whose subject was T cells of mothers and their children.

The source is a boy aged 5-17 years in good health. Sequenced material: blood. V usage is TRBV6-2 or TRBV6-3 and J usage is TRBJ1-2; D uncertain. The DNA of the CDR3 is TGTGCCAGCAGTTACCCGGCGGCAGGACACTATGGCTACACCTTC. Its translation is CASSYPAAGHYGYTF.